Listed here are 15 T cell receptor beta chains from one sample, sequenced in a study of blood T cells in healthy people across ages. The use of a sample-barcoded 5' primer and a J-beta primer mix characterized a second PCR of about 7 to 12 cycles. TCRdb recomputed calls from the 5' RACE reads with MiXCR, one row per CDR3 protein. The sample carries under 850,000 distinct CDR3 sequences, 36% recorded once. The sequencing input was blood. The receptors derive from a man aged 18 to 30 in good health.

The chain joins TRBV4-3 to TRBJ1-1; D unclear. Germline V gives CDR1 LGHNA, CDR2 YSLEER. This CDR3 has 13 amino acids. V was shortened by 0 bases and J by 11 bases, with 13 bases between the two germline ends. The CDR3 bases are TGCGCCAGCAGCCAAGATACCCCCCGGGTTGCTTTCTTT. It specifies CASSQDTPRVAFF.

This clonotype was seen a handful of times. This chain connects TRBV4-1 to TRBJ2-1, with 10 nucleotides matching TRBD2. The CDR3 runs 15 residues. Germline CDR1 MGHRA, CDR2 YSYEKL. Unmatched junction bases numbered 8, after V lost 4 bases and J lost 8 bases. DNA for the CDR3: TGCGCCAGCAGCCTCTCGTCTAGCGGGGGCTATGAGCAGTTCTTC. This encodes CASSLSSSGGYEQFF.

V usage is TRBV5-1 and J usage is TRBJ2-2; D is uncertain. The V gene lost 1 base and the J gene lost 4 bases, with 11 bases spanning the gap. The germline V gene has CDR1 SGHRS and CDR2 YFSETQ. The CDR3 loop spans 15 amino acids. The CDR3 loop is CASSLFTGSTGELFF. For the CDR3, the DNA is TGCGCCAGCAGCTTGTTCACTGGAAGCACCGGGGAGCTGTTTTTT.

Comment on this clonotype: A much larger clone sits a single nucleotide away, making a read error possible. This sequence joins TRBV20-1 and TRBJ2-4; weak D call: TRBD1 (7 bases). The V end was cut by 6 bases, the J end by 13 bases, with 25 bases between. This CDR3 spans 14 amino acids. Germline-derived CDR1 and CDR2 are DFQATT and SNEGSKA (reference sequence). This CDR3 reads CSAIFAGQSHKQYF. The CDR3 DNA follows: TGCAGTGCGATCTTTGCGGGACAGAGTCACAAGCAGTACTTC.

The table lists this clonotype with many counts. The chain has TRBV7-2 and TRBJ1-2; no reliable D call. V was pared by 1 base and J by 3 bases, with 6 bases between. The CDR3 has 13 amino acids. Germline V CDR1 and CDR2: SGHTA, FQGNSA. The CDR3 is CASSLGQHYGYTF. CDR3 sequence (DNA): TGTGCCAGCAGCTTAGGACAACACTATGGCTACACCTTC.

This clonotype was counted ten times or more. This sequence joins TRBV6-5 and TRBJ2-3; D gene ambiguous. There are 14 residues in the CDR3. Trimming left V 5 bases short and J 3 bases short, with 12 bases between. CDR1 and CDR2 (germline): MNHEY, SVGAGI. This CDR3 reads CASSAVRVTDTQYF. CDR3 coding DNA: TGTGCCAGCAGTGCGGTTCGGGTTACAGATACGCAGTATTTT.

The chain is built from TRBV29-1 and TRBJ2-1; 7 nucleotides agree with TRBD2. V trimming: 4 bases; J trimming: 9 bases; junction bases outside the gene matches: 3. CDR1 and CDR2 from the germline V gene are SQVTM and ANQGSEA. There are 11 residues in the CDR3. CDR3 coding DNA: TGCAGCGTTGTGGGGGGGGGTGAGCAGTTCTTC. Amino acids: CSVVGGGEQFF.

This chain uses TRBV5-1 with TRBJ1-1; 8 bases fit TRBD1. Germline values: CDR1 SGHRS, CDR2 YFSETQ. This CDR3 comprises 16 residues. Trimming removed 4 bases from V and 4 bases from J; junction bases left unmatched: 12. The CDR3 nucleotides are TGCGCCAGCAGCACGAGAGAGACAGGGGAGGCCACTGAAGCTTTCTTT. It yields the protein CASSTRETGEATEAFF.

In regard to this clonotype: A much larger clonotype is one base distant, so this may be a read error. V usage is TRBV12-3 or TRBV12-4 and J usage is TRBJ2-1, with D unclear. V was clipped by 8 bases and J by 8 bases, with 13 bases between them. CDR3 length: 12 residues. CDR3 protein: CASGRNEDEQFF. CDR3 DNA sequence: TGTGCCAGCGGTCGAAACGAGGATGAGCAGTTCTTC.

The J gene is TRBJ2-2, the V gene TRBV5-1; a weak D match, TRBD2 (6 bases). The CDR3 totals 17 residues. From germline, CDR1 is SGHRS and CDR2 YFSETQ. Trimming pared 2 bases from V and 7 bases from J, leaving 21 bases between. The CDR3 here is CASSLLRGGGAVGELFF. The DNA for the CDR3 is TGCGCCAGCAGCTTACTAAGAGGCGGAGGGGCCGTCGGGGAGCTGTTTTTT.

A word on this clonotype: At one boundary the junction diverges from the germline segment, which might be a read error. The chain has TRBV2 and TRBJ2-3, with 10 nucleotides matching TRBD2. The germline V gene has CDR1 SNHLY and CDR2 FYNNEI. There are 17 residues in the CDR3. The CDR3 DNA reads TGTGCCAACAGTGAAGAGTTCGCTAGCGGGGGAAAGGATACGCAGTATTTT. Protein: CANSEEFASGGKDTQYF. Together with reference TRBV2 and TRBJ2-3, the CDR3 gives the full variable domain: EPEVTQTPSHQVTQMGQEVILRCVPISNHLYFYWYRQILGQKVEFLVSFYNNEISEKSEIFDDQFSVERPDGSNFTLKIRSTKLEDSAMYFCANSEEFASGGKDTQYFGPGTRLTVL.

This rearrangement joins TRBV21-1 to TRBJ2-7; the table's D call, TRBD2, was not checked against the DNA. TRBV21-1 is designated a pseudogene. This CDR3 is 19 amino acids long. Here the CDR3 DNA reads TGTGCCAGCAGCAAACTTGCAGGGCCCCTACTAAGTGGATGGTTCGAGCAGTACTTC. It codes for CASSKLAGPLLSGWFEQYF.

This clonotype was picked up many times. The rearrangement links TRBV6-6 to TRBJ2-7; D not resolved. This CDR3 is 13 amino acids long. Germline V CDR1 and CDR2: MNHNY, SVGAGI (reference sequence). The V end was cut by 2 bases, the J end by 3 bases, with 8 bases between. In DNA, the CDR3 is TGTGCCAGCAGTTACGCAGCTGACTACGAGCAGTACTTC. It yields the protein CASSYAADYEQYF.

This chain links TRBV20-1 with TRBJ2-3; TRBD2 matches 12 bases. Trimming took 3 bases from V and 2 from J; bases not matched to a gene: 6. Per germline, CDR1 DFQATT and CDR2 SNEGSKA (reference sequence). CDR3 size: 16 residues. The CDR3 DNA is TGCAGTGCTAGGGGACTAGCGGGCCTTCTCACAGATACGCAGTATTTT. This codes for CSARGLAGLLTDTQYF.

This clonotype occurred a few times. The chain combines TRBV27 with TRBJ1-2; TRBD1 is a possible D gene (5 bases). The CDR3 has 13 residues. Trimming removed 5 bases from V and 4 bases from J, with 11 bases in between. Germline V CDR1 and CDR2: MNHEY, SMNVEV (reference sequence). This CDR3 is CASSPSQVYGYTF. CDR3 coding DNA: TGTGCCAGCAGTCCATCACAGGTCTATGGCTACACCTTC.